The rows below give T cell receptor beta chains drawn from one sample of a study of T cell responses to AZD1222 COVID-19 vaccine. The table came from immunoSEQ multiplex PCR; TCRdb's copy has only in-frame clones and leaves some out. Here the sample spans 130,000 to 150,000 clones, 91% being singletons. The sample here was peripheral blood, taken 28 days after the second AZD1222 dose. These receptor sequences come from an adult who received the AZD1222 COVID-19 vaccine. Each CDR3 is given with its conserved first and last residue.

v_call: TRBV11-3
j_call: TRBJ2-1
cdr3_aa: CASSRQKGQFF

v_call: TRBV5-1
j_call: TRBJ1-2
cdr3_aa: CASSLGTAEPYGYTF

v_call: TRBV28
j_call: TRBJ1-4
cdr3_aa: CASSSPTRGVGIATNEKLFF

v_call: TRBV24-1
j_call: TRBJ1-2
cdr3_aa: CATSDPSGQLANYGYTF

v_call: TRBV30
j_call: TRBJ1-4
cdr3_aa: CAWSVGLGLANEKLFF

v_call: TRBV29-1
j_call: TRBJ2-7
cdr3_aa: CSVGAGGWDEQYF

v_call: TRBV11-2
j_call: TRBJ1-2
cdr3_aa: CASSLDSFRGYTF

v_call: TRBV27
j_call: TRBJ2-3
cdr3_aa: CASSSTSGIMGTQYF

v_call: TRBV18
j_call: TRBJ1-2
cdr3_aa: CASSSDLGRADYGYTF

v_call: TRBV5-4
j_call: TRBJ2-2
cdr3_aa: CASSRIAGANTGELFF

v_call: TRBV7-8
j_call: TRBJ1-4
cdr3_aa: CASSLRIPLIEEKLFF

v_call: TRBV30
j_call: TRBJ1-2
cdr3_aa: CAWSSPITNYGYTF

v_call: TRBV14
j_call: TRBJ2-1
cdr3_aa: CASSPTGGGYNEQFF

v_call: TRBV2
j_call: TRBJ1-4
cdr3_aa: CASGGTVSVEKLFF

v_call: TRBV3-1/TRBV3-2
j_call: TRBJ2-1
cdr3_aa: CASSQDPEGRPYNEQFF

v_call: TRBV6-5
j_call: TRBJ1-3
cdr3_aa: CASRKRSSGNTIYF

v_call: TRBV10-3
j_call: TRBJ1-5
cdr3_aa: CAISERAGDQPQHF

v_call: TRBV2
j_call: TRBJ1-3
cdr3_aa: CASGMGGSGNTIYF

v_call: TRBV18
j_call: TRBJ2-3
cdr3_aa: CASSPPGTPSTDTQYF

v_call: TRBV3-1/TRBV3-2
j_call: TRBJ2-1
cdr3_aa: CASSPWTSGVRGNEQFF

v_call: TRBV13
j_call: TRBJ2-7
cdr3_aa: CASSALGWYEQYF

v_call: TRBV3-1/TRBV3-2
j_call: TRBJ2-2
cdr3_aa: CASSQPGGGNTGELFF

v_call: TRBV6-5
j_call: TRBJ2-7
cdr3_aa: CASSYEGAPSYEQYF

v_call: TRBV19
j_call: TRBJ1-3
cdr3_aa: CASRPGPGNTIYF

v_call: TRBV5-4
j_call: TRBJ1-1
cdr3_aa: CASSLELGGNTEAFF

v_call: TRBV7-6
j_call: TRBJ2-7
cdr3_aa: CASSFPGGSGEQYF

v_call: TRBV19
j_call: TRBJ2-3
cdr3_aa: CASSTGPTQYF

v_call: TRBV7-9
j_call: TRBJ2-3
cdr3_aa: CASSLALRGYSTDTQYF

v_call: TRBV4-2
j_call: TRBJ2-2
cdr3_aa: CASSPVYTGELFF

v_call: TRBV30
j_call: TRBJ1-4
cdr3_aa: CAWSVGATNEKLFF

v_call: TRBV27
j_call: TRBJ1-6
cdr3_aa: CASSSTRDSYNSPLHF

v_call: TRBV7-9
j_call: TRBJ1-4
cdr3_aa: CASSSGGGPNEKLFF

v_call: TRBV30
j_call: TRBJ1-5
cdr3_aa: CAWSVKGGNQPQHF

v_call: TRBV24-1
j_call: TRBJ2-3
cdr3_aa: CATRVVHPGGTDTQYF

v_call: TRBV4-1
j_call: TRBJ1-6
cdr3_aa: CASSQQATSYNSPLHF

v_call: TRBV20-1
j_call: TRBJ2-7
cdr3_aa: CSATGGISQYF

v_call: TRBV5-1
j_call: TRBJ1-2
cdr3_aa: CASSLVRETRNYTF

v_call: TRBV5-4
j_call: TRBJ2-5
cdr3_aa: CASTTGRETQYF

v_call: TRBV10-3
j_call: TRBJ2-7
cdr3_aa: CAISDGTSGRGSYEQYF

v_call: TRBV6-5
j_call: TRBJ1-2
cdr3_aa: CASSSPAWGSGYTF

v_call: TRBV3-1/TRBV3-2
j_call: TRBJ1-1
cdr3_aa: CASSAQTANTEAFF

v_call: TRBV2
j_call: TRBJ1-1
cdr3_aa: CASSVNGLAKNSEAFF

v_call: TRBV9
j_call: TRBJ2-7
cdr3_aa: CASSVAGGPGEQYF

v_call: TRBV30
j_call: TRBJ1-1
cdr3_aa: CAWSRLNTEAFF

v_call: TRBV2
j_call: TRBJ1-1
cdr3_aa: CASSATGQGTEAFF

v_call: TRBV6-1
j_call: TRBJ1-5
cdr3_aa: CASSEGVGGFVQPQHF

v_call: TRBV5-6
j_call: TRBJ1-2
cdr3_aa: CASSLITGTGDLGYTF

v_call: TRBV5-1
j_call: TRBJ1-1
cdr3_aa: CASSLVQRNEAFF

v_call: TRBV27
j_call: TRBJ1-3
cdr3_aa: CASVDSPPGNTIYF

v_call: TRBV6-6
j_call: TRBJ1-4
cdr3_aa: CASRPMGAGEKLFF

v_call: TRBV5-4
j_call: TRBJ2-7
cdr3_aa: CASSSRGHYEQYF

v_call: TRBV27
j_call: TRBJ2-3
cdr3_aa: CASSLSGTDTQYF

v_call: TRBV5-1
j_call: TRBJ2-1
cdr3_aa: CASSPRTTKGKYNEQFF

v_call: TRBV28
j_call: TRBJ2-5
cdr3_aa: CASSFLDREETQYF

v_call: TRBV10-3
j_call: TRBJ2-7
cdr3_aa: CAISGEAGTGTVYEQYF

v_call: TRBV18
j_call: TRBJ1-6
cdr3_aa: CASSRRQGAGNSPLHF

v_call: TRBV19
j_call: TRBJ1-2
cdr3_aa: CASRGSGVSGYGYTF